A single sample is the source of the 11 T cell receptor beta chains below, sequenced in a study of early T cells in non-severe SARS-CoV-2 infection. TCRdb independently ran MiXCR on the 5' RACE reads; one entry per CDR3 protein. In the table there are about 50,000 distinct CDR3 sequences, around a tenth of which are singletons. The specimen comprised whole blood, sampled at baseline. These receptors originate from an adult who was a healthcare worker with PCR-confirmed SARS-CoV-2 infection or an uninfected control (not recorded which).

This clonotype appeared many times. This chain's CDR3 is CASQVGANTEAFF. The CDR3 DNA sequence: TGTGCCAGCCAGGTTGGGGCTAACACTGAAGCTTTCTTT. J is TRBJ1-1 and V is TRBV19; D is possibly TRBD1 (5 bases). The CDR3 has 13 amino acids. Per germline, CDR1 LNHDA and CDR2 SQIVND (reference sequence). V gave up 9 bases and J gave up 2 bases, with 13 bases separating them.

There are many counts of this clonotype. The chain couples TRBV12-3 or TRBV12-4 to TRBJ1-5; 8 nucleotides match TRBD1. The V segment lost 6 bases and the J segment 2 bases; nucleotides outside the gene matches: 6. The CDR3 is made up of 15 amino acids. CDR3 bases: TGTGCCAGCAGGTCTGGACAGGGAGGCAATCAGCCCCAGCATTTT. The encoded protein is CASRSGQGGNQPQHF.

This clonotype was counted at least ten times. This chain connects TRBV7-2 to TRBJ1-5; D call uncertain. Germline lookup yields CDR1 SGHTA and CDR2 FQGNSA. With 8 bases removed from V and 4 bases from J, the gap between germline ends came to 6 bases. This CDR3 is 11 amino acids long. The CDR3, as DNA: TGTGCCAGCGGAACGAATCAGCCCCAGCATTTT. It codes for CASGTNQPQHF.

This clonotype has at least ten counts. V and J are TRBV20-1 and TRBJ2-1; 9 bases are a match to TRBD1. Germline V lookup: CDR1 DFQATT, CDR2 SNEGSKA (reference sequence). With V trimmed by 3 bases and J by 0 bases, 3 bases remained unmatched. This CDR3 spans 15 amino acids. CDR3 amino acids: CSASPTGGSYNEQFF. For the CDR3, the DNA is TGCAGTGCTAGCCCGACAGGGGGCTCCTACAATGAGCAGTTCTTC.

This clonotype was observed a handful of times. The rearrangement links TRBV6-6 to TRBJ2-3; 9 bases line up with TRBD1. The germline V gene encodes CDR1 MNHNY and CDR2 SVGAGI (reference sequence). J was trimmed by 3 bases and V by 6 bases; bases with no gene match: 7. The CDR3 totals 15 residues. DNA for the CDR3: TGTGCCAGCAGCAACCCGGGACAGGGAACAGATACGCAGTATTTT. As protein: CASSNPGQGTDTQYF.

The V gene is TRBV19, the J gene TRBJ1-5; 7 bases line up with TRBD1. The junction had 10 bases not matched to a gene; V was cut back by 7 bases and J by 4 bases. CDR1 and CDR2 (germline): LNHDA, SQIVND (reference sequence). The CDR3 extends over 15 amino acids. CDR3 protein: CASKRLTGENQPQHF. CDR3 DNA: TGTGCCAGTAAAAGGCTCACAGGGGAGAATCAGCCCCAGCATTTT.

This clonotype was observed a handful of times. J is TRBJ2-3 and V is TRBV7-2, with D unclear. The CDR3 contains 11 residues. Germline V gene lookup returns CDR1 SGHTA and CDR2 FQGNSA. V was clipped by 5 bases and J by 1 base, with 1 base between them. Written as DNA, the CDR3 is TGTGCCAGCAGCCGCACAGATACGCAGTATTTT. Translating it yields CASSRTDTQYF.

This chain uses TRBV7-9 with TRBJ1-1; tentative D call: TRBD1 (6 bases). CDR1 is SEHNR, CDR2 FQNEAQ, per germline (reference sequence). Trimming removed 4 bases at V and 5 bases at J, with 14 bases between. The CDR3 spans 14 residues. The CDR3 protein is CASSYVQGVTEAFF. The CDR3 DNA is TGTGCCAGCAGCTACGTACAGGGCGTAACTGAAGCTTTCTTT.

The gene calls are TRBV5-1 and TRBJ2-5; TRBD2 agrees at 8 bases. Germline V gives CDR1 SGHRS, CDR2 YFSETQ. The V segment lost 3 bases and the J segment 1 base; nucleotides outside the gene matches: 11. The CDR3 is 17 amino acids. The CDR3 nucleotides read TGCGCCAGCAGCTACAGCGGGAGCTGGAGCGGCCAAGAGACCCAGTACTTC. Amino acids: CASSYSGSWSGQETQYF.

The genes are TRBV9 and TRBJ1-2, with 9 positions matching TRBD1. The V segment lost 4 bases and the J segment 6 bases; nucleotides outside the gene matches: 10. The CDR3 extends over 15 amino acids. Germline assignment: CDR1 SGDLS and CDR2 YYNGEE. CDR3 amino acids: CASSPNPQGADGYTF. CDR3 sequence (DNA): TGTGCCAGCAGCCCGAACCCACAGGGGGCGGATGGCTACACCTTC.

This clonotype was recorded many times. The chain employs TRBV25-1 and TRBJ2-7; D could derive from TRBD1 or TRBD2 (5 bases each). CDR1 and CDR2 (germline): MGHDK, SYGVNS. The CDR3 is 12 amino acids. V lost 3 bases and J 2 bases, leaving 5 bases between the germline ends. CDR3 sequence (DNA): TGTGCCAGCAGTGAGGGGGCCTACGAGCAGTACTTC. It translates to CASSEGAYEQYF.